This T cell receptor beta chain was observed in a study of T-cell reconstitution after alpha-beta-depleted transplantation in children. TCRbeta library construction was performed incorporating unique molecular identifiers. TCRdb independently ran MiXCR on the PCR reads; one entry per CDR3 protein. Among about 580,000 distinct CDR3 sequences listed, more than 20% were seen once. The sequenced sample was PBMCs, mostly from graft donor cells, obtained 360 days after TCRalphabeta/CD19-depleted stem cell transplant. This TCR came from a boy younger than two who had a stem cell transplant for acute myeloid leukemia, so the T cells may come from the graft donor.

CDR3 sequence (DNA): TGTGCCATCAGAGGGGGTCCCCTTCAAGAGACCCAGTACTTC. It yields the protein CAIRGGPLQETQYF. The rearrangement links TRBV10-3 to TRBJ2-5; perhaps TRBD1 as D (6 bases). CDR3 size: 14 residues. V was pared by 6 bases and J by 2 bases, with 13 bases between. The V gene's germline CDR1 is ENHRY and CDR2 SYGVKD.